The TCR beta chain under discussion was sequenced for a study of beta chain features in type 1 diabetes (dated by TCRdb to the late 2010s). Describing the broader study: No differences in mean age, gender distribution, total cell number or subset yield were found between patients and healthy donors. Regulatory and stem cell-like memory subsets were isolated from only 8 patients and roughly 8 healthy donors, whereas naive and central memory subsets came from all 30 or so donors. A total of approximately 100,000,000 sorted cells were examined across all samples, and the number of cells per subset was strongly correlated with RNA yield. The study compared TCRB repertoires of sorted circulating CD4+ T cell subsets between recently diagnosed type 1 diabetes patients and matched healthy donors.

The CDR3, cysteine through phenylalanine, is 14 amino acids long. Of all the DNA, just the CDR3 is kept, 42 bases in frame from base 1. General conclusions and limits of the study: A moderate but significant shortening of TCRB CDR3 length was observed in type 1 diabetes patients in all four CD4+ subsets. The naive, central memory and regulatory TCRB repertoires appeared to resemble one another more closely among patients than among healthy donors. Because small numbers of individuals were included in the HLA sub-analyses, any influence of HLA type on TCRB rearrangement was left unresolved. Because cDNA rather than genomic DNA was sequenced, highly expressing activated cells could have been over-represented, although no difference in activation and CD3 levels was found between groups. PCR might favor shorter templates, but patient and control samples were amplified and corrected together, so any skew would affect both groups equally. At VDJ recombination sites, type 1 diabetes patients had fewer insertions and more deleted nucleotides, which implies abnormalities in thymic rearrangement.

Remarks on this clone: Its antigen is not yet known. No quality values exist for individual bases; no much larger clone is one base distant.

The entire amount of isolated RNA was reverse transcribed using the High Capacity cDNA Reverse Transcription Kit, so the sequenced TCRB transcripts were expressed ones. Deep immunoSEQ sequencing was applied to naive, central memory and regulatory T cell samples, giving an average of roughly 3.5 million total reads per sample. Sorted cells were lysed in RLT buffer and RNA was extracted with DNase-treated RNeasy Micro or Mini kits, depending on cell number. To prevent cross-contamination, every cell subset was processed on its own, while patient and healthy donor samples were processed together. TCRB sequences were amplified from cDNA with the immunoSEQ multiplex PCR, producing 87-bp fragments spanning the CDR3 region. Sequencing of the amplicons was performed on the Illumina HiSeq platform. The study's own analysis went as follows. Synthetic template baselines were used to correct PCR bias computationally, reads within Hamming distance 2 were collapsed together, and singletons that could not be merged were discarded. Reads were aligned against IMGT to assign V, D and J genes, CDR3 length and insertions or deletions at six rearrangement sites. Clonotype counts were normalized to sorted cell number within each subset before computing true diversity and Gini coefficients with the tcR R package. Repertoire sharing was quantified using the overlap coefficient calculated on TCRB nucleotide sequences. The table was pulled from immuneACCESS by TCRdb, which kept in-frame rearrangements only. Such tables lose some clones; where checked, under half of the loss comes from unresolved V genes, and the rest has no known cause. V and J calls and clone size come straight from that table; D and trimming were deduced from the DNA. The sample table lists about 240,000 clones, about 25% of them with a count of one. Approximately 4% of the sample belongs to the ten largest clones.

A single peripheral blood draw of about 116 mL on average was collected from each donor into heparinised tubes. A BD FACSAria II was used to sort naive, central memory, regulatory and stem cell-like memory CD4+ T cells with a panel that included CD45RO, CCR7, CD25, CD127, CD95 and CD27. Purity was above 95% for every sorted population. PBMCs were separated immediately by Lymphoprep density gradient centrifugation and were stained directly, without being cultured. To minimize batch effects, samples were stained and sorted in pairs, one healthy donor with one patient per experiment. The chain is made from TRBV1 and TRBJ2-7. TRBV1 is a documented pseudogene. The source of this sequence is a man aged 30 to 45 in good health. Sequenced sample: central memory CD4+ T cells from blood. CDR3 loop: CTSSRGTRSYEQYF. DNA sequence: TGCACCAGCAGCCGCGGGACAAGGTCCTACGAGCAGTACTTC.